This T cell receptor (beta chain) was recorded in a study of blood T cells in healthy people across ages. Overall study results and limits: Reliance upon unsorted PBMCs precluded definitive naive versus antigen-experienced comparison.

The CDR3 is 16 residues long. V shed 4 bases and J 12 bases; nucleotides not matched to a gene: 18. From germline, CDR1 is SGHRS and CDR2 YFSETQ. Primers used in a second PCR of roughly 6 to 11 cycles were a sample-barcoded 5' primer and a J-beta primer mix. One entry per CDR3 protein, called by TCRdb with MiXCR from the 5' RACE reads. The sample carries about 670,000 distinct CDR3 sequences, approximately 52% recorded once. A word on this clonotype: Its antigen is still unknown.

This TCR was sampled from a woman older than 75 in good health. The specimen was blood. The chain links TRBV5-1 to TRBJ2-2; 7 bases align to TRBD1. CDR3 sequence (DNA): TGCGCCAGCAGCGTCGCGTCCGGGACAGTAGGATATAAGCTGTTTTTT. It yields the protein CASSVASGTVGYKLFF.